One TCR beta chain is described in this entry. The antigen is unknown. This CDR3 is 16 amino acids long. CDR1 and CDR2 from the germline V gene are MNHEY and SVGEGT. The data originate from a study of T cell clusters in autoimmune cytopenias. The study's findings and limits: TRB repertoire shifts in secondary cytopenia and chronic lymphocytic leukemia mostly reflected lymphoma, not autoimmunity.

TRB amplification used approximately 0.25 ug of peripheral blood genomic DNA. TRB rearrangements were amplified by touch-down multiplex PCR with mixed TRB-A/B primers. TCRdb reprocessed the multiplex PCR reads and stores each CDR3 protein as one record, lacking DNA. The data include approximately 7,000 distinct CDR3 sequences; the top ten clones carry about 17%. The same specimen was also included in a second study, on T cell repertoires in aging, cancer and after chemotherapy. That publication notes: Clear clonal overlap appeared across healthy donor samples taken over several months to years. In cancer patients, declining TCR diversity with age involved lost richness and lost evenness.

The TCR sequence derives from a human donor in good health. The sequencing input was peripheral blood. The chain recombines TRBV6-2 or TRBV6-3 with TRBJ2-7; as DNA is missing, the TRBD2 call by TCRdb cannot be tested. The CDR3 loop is CASSVPLAGFTGEQYF.